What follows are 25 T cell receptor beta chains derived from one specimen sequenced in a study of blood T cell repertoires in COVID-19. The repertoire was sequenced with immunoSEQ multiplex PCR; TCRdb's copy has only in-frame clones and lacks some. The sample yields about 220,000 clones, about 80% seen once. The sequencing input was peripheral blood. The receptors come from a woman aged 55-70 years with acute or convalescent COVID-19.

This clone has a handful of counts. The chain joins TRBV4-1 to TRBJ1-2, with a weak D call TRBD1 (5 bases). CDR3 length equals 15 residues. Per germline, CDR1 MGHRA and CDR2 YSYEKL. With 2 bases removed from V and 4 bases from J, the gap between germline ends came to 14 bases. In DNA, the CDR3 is TGCGCCAGCAGCCAAACCCCAGGGTCTATCTATGGCTACACCTTC. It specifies CASSQTPGSIYGYTF.

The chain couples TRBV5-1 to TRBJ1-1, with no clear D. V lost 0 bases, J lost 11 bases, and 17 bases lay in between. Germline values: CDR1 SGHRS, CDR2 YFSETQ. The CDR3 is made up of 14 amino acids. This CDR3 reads CASSLEASSVRAFF. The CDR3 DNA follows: TGCGCCAGCAGCTTGGAGGCCAGCTCGGTGAGGGCTTTCTTT.

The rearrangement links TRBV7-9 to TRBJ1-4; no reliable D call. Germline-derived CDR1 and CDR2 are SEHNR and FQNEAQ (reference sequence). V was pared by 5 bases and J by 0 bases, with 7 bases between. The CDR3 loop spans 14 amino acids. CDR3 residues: CASSTRATNEKLFF. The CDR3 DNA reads TGTGCCAGCAGCACGCGTGCAACTAATGAAAAACTGTTTTTT. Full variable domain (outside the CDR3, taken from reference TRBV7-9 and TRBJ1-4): DTGVSQNPRHKITKRGQNVTFRCDPISEHNRLYWYRQTLGQGPEFLTYFQNEAQLEKSRLLSDRFSAERPKGSFSTLEIQRTEQGDSAMYLCASSTRATNEKLFFGSGTQLSVL.

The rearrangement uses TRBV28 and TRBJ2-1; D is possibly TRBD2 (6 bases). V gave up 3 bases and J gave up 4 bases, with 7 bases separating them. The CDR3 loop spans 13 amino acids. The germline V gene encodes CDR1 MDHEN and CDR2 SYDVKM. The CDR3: CASSFRGYNEQFF. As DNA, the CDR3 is TGTGCCAGCAGTTTCCGGGGGTACAATGAGCAGTTCTTC.

The CDR3, as DNA: TGTGCCAGCTCAAACGGGGAACCCGTGTTTTCACCCCTCCACTTT. It codes for CASSNGEPVFSPLHF. The genes are TRBV18 and TRBJ1-6; no firm D call. Germline V gene lookup returns CDR1 KGHSH and CDR2 LQKENI. This CDR3 contains 15 residues. The ends were cut back, 5 bases at V and 9 bases at J, with 17 bases in the middle.

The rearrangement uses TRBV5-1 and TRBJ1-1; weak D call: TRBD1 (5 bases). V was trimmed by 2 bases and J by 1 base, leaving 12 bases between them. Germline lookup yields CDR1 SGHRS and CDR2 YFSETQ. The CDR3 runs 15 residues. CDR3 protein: CASSLRPDRNTEAFF. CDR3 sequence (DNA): TGCGCCAGCAGCTTAAGACCAGACAGGAACACTGAAGCTTTCTTT.

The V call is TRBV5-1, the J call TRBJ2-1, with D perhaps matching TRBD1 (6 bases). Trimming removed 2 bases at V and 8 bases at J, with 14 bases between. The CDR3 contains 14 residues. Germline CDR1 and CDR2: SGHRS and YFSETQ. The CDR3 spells CASSLQGMYDEQFF. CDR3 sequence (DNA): TGCGCCAGCAGCTTACAGGGTATGTACGATGAGCAGTTCTTC. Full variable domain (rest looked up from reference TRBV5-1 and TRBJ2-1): KAGVTQTPRYLIKTRGQQVTLSCSPISGHRSVSWYQQTPGQGLQFLFEYFSETQRNKGNFPGRFSGRQFSNSRSEMNVSTLELGDSALYLCASSLQGMYDEQFFGPGTRLTVL.

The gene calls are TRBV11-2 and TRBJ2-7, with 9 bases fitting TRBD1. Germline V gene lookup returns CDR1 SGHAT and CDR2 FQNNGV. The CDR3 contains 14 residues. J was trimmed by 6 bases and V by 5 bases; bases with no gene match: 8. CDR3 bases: TGTGCCAGCAGCCCCATGGACAGGGGACGCGAGCAGTACTTC. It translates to CASSPMDRGREQYF.

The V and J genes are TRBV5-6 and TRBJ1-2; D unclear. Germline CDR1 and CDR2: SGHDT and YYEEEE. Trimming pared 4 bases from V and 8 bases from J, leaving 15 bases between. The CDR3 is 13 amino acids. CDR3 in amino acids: CASSVDGLKGYTF. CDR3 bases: TGTGCCAGCAGCGTGGACGGGTTAAAGGGCTACACCTTC.

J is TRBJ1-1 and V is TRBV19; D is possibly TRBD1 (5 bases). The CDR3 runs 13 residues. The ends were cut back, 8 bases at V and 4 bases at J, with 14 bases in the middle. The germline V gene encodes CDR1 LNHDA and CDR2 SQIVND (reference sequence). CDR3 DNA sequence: TGTGCCAGTTCGGCGCCGCAGGGCACTGAAGCTTTCTTT. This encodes CASSAPQGTEAFF.

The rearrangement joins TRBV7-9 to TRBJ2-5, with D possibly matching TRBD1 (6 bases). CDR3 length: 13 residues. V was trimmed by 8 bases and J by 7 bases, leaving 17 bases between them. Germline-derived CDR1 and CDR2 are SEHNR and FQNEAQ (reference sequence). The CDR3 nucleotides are TGTGCCAGCGGCGGTTGGGGGCTCGGGACCCAGTACTTC. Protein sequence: CASGGWGLGTQYF.

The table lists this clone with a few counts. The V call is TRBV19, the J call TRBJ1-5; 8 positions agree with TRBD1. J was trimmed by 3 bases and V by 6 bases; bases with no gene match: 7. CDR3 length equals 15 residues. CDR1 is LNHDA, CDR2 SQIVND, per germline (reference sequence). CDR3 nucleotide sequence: TGTGCCAGTAGACCTGGGACAGGCCCCAATCAGCCCCAGCATTTT. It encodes CASRPGTGPNQPQHF.

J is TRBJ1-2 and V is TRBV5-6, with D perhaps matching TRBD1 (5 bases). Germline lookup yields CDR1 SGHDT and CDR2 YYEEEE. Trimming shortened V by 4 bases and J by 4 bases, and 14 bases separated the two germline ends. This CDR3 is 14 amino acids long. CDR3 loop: CASSGAGRTYGYTF. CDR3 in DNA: TGTGCCAGCAGCGGGGCAGGGCGTACCTATGGCTACACCTTC.

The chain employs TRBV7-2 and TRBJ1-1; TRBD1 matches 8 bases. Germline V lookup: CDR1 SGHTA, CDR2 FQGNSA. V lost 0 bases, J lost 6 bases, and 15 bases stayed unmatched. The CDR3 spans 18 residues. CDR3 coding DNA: TGTGCCAGCAGCTTAGCGCTGGCAGGGGGCGCGTGGGGCTCTGAAGCTTTCTTT. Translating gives CASSLALAGGAWGSEAFF. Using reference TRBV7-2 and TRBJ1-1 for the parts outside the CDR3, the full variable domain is GAGVSQSPSNKVTEKGKDVELRCDPISGHTALYWYRQSLGQGLEFLIYFQGNSAPDKSGLPSDRFSAERTGGSVSTLTIQRTQQEDSAVYLCASSLALAGGAWGSEAFFGQGTRLTVV.

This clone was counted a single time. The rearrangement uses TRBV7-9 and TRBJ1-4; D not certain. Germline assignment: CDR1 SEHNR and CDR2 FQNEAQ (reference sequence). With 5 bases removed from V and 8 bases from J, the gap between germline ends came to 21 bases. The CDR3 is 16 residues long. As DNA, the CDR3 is TGTGCCAGCAGCCCCGGCGGGGAAGAATGGAACGAAAAACTGTTTTTT. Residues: CASSPGGEEWNEKLFF.

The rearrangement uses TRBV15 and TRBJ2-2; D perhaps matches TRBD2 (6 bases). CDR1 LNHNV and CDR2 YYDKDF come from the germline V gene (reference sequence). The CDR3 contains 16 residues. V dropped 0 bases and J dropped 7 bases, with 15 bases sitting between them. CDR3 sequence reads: CATSRDRREVHGELFF. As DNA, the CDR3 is TGTGCCACCAGCAGAGATAGGAGGGAAGTTCACGGGGAGCTGTTTTTT.

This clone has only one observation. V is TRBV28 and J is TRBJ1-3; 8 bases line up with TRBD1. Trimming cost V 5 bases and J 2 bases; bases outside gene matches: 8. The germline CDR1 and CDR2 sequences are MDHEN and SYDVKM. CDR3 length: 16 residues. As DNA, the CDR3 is TGTGCCAGCAGTAGCCCAGGGGGCAGTGCTGGAAACACCATATATTTT. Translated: CASSSPGGSAGNTIYF.

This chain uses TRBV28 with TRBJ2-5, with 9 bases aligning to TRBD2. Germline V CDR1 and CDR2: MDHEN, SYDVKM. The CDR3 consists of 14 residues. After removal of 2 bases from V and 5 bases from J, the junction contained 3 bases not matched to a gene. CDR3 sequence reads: CASSLASGAETQYF. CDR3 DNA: TGTGCCAGCAGTTTAGCTAGCGGGGCGGAGACCCAGTACTTC.

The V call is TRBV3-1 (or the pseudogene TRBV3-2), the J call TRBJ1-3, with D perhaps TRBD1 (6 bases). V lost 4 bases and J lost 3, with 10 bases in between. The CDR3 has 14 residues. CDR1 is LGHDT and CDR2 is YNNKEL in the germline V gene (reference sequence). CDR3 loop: CASSRTELGNTIYF. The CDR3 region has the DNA TGTGCCAGCAGCCGGACAGAGCTTGGAAACACCATATATTTT.

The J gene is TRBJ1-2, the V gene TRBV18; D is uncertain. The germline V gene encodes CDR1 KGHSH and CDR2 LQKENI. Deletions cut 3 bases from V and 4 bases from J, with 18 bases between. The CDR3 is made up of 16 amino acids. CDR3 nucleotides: TGTGCCAGCTCACCGAAAATGACATCAAACCTCTATGGCTACACCTTC. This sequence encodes CASSPKMTSNLYGYTF.

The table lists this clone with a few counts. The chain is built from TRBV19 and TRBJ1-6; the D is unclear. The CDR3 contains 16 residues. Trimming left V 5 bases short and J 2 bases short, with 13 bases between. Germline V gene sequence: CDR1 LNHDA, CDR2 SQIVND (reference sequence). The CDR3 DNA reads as TGTGCCAGTAGTCTCCTCCCGGGGACCTATAATTCACCCCTCCACTTT. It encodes CASSLLPGTYNSPLHF.

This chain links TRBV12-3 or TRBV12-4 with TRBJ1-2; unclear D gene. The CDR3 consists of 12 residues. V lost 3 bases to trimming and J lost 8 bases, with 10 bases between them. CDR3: CASSFPGSGYTF. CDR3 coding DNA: TGTGCCAGCAGTTTTCCCGGGAGCGGCTACACCTTC.

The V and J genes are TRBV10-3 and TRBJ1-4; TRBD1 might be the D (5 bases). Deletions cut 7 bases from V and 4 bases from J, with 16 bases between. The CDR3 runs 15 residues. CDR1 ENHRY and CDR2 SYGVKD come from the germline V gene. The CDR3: CAINIGGTNNEKLFF. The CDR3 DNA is TGTGCCATCAACATCGGGGGGACGAATAATGAAAAACTGTTTTTT.

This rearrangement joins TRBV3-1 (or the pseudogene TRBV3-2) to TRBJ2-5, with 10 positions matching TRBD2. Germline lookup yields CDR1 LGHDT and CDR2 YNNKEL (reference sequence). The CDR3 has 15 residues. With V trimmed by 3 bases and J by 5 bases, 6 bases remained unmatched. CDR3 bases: TGTGCCAGCAGCCACGGGACTAGCGCTCATGAGACCCAGTACTTC. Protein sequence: CASSHGTSAHETQYF.

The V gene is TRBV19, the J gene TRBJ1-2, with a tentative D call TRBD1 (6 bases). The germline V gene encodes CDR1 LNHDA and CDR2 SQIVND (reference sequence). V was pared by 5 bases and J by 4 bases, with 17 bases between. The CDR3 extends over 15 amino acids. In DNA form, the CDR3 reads TGTGCCAGTAGTGATATCCCACAGGGTACCTATGGCTACACCTTC. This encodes CASSDIPQGTYGYTF.